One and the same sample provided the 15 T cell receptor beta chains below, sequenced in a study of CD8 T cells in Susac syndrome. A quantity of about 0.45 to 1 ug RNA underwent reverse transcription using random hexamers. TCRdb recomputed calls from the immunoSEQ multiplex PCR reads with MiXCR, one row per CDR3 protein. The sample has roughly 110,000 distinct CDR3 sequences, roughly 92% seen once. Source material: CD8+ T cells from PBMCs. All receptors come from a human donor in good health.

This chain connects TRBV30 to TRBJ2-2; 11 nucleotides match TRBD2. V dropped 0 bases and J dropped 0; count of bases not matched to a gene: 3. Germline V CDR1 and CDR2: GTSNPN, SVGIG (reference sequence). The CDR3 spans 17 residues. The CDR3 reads CAWSVLSGRANTGELFF. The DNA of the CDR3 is TGTGCCTGGAGTGTACTTAGCGGGAGGGCGAACACCGGGGAGCTGTTTTTT.

The CDR3: CASSSRSRSRVPTEAFF. In nucleotides, the CDR3 is TGTGCCAGCAGCTCTAGGTCGCGGTCGAGGGTACCCACTGAAGCTTTCTTT. The chain employs TRBV7-8 and TRBJ1-1; D ambiguous. Germline-derived CDR1 and CDR2 are SGHVS and FQNEAQ. Trimming removed 4 bases at V and 4 bases at J, with 22 bases between. The CDR3 length is 17 residues.

The CDR3 reads CASSESRTGRTDTQYF. CDR3 nucleotides: TGTGCCAGCAGTGAATCCAGGACAGGGCGGACAGATACGCAGTATTTT. The chain joins TRBV6-1 to TRBJ2-3; 8 bases are shared with TRBD1. Per the germline V gene, CDR1 is MNHNS and CDR2 is SASEGT. The CDR3 totals 16 residues. The V and J ends lost 2 bases and 3 bases, in that order; junction bases with no gene match: 7.

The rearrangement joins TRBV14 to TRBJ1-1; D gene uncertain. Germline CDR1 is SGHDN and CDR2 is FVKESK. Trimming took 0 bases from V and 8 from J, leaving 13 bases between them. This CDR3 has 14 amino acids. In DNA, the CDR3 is TGTGCCAGCAGCCAAGAAGGGATCTTTGCGGAAGCTTTCTTT. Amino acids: CASSQEGIFAEAFF.

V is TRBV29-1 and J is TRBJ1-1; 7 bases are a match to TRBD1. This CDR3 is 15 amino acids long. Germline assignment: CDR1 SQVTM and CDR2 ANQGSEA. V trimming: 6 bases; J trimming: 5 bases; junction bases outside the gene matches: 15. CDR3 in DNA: TGCAGCGTAATGGTCTTGGGGGCCAGGGGGACTGAAGCTTTCTTT. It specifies CSVMVLGARGTEAFF.

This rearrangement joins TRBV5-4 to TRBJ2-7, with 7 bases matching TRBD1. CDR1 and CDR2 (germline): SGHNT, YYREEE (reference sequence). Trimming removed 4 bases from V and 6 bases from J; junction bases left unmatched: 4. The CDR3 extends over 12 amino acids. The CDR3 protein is CASSLAGGEQYF. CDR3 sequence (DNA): TGTGCCAGCAGCCTCGCAGGGGGCGAGCAGTACTTC.

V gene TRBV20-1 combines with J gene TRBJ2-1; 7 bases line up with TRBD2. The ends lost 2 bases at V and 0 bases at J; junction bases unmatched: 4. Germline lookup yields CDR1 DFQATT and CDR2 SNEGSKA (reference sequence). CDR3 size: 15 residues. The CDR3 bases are TGCAGTGCTAGACTTAGCGGGCTCTCCTACAATGAGCAGTTCTTC. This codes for CSARLSGLSYNEQFF.

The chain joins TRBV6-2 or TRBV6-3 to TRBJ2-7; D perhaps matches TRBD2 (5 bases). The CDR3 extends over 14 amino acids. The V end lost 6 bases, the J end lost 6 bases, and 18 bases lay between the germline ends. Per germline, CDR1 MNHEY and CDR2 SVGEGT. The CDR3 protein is CASSRKEVVGEQYF. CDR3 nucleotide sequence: TGTGCCAGCAGCCGAAAGGAGGTCGTGGGCGAGCAGTACTTC.

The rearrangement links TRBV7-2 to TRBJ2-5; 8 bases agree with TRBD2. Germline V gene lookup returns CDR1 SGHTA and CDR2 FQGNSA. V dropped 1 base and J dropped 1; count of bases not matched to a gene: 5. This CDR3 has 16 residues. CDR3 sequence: CASSLVSGGFQETQYF. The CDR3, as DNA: TGTGCCAGCAGCTTAGTCAGCGGGGGATTCCAAGAGACCCAGTACTTC.

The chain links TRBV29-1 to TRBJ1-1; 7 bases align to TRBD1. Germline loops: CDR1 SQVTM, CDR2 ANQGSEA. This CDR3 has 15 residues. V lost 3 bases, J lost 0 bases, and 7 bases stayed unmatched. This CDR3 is CSVDRGQAMNTEAFF. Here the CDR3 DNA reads TGCAGCGTTGATCGAGGACAGGCCATGAACACTGAAGCTTTCTTT.

CDR3 protein: CASAGGSEQFF. DNA of the CDR3: TGTGCCAGCGCGGGGGGGTCTGAGCAGTTCTTC. The chain uses TRBV6-2 or TRBV6-3 and TRBJ2-1, with 9 nucleotides matching TRBD2. Trimming cost V 8 bases and J 9 bases; bases outside gene matches: 2. This CDR3 is 11 amino acids long. CDR1 and CDR2 from the germline V gene are MNHEY and SVGEGT.

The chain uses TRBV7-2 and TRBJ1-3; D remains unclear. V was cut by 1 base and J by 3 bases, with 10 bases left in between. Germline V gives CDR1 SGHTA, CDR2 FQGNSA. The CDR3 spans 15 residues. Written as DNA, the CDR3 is TGTGCCAGCAGCTTAGAGGGATCTTATGGAAACACCATATATTTT. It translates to CASSLEGSYGNTIYF. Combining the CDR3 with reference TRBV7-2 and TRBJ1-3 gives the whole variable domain GAGVSQSPSNKVTEKGKDVELRCDPISGHTALYWYRQSLGQGLEFLIYFQGNSAPDKSGLPSDRFSAERTGGSVSTLTIQRTQQEDSAVYLCASSLEGSYGNTIYFGEGSWLTVV.

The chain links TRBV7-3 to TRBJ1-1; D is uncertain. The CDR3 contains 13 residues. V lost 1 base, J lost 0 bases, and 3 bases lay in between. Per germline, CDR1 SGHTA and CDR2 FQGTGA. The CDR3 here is CASSLMLNTEAFF. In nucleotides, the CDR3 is TGTGCCAGCAGCTTAATGCTGAACACTGAAGCTTTCTTT.

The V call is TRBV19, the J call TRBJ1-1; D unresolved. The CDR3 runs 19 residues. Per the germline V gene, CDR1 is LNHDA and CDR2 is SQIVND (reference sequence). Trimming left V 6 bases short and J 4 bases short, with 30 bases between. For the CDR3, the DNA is TGTGCCAGTAGCCTAGAGCCGGAGGAGGGAACGGTGGCTGTCACTGAAGCTTTCTTT. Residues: CASSLEPEEGTVAVTEAFF.

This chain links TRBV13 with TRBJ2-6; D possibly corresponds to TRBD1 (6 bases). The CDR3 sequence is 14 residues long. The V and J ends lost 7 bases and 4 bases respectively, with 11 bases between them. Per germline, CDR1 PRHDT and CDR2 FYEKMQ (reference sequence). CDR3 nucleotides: TGTGCCAGCAATAGGGGGAGCGGGGCCAACGTCCTGACTTTC. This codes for CASNRGSGANVLTF.